The 5 T cell receptor beta chains presented below share a single source sample, sequenced in a study of T-cell memory formation after mild COVID-19. One entry per CDR3 protein, called by TCRdb with MiXCR from the 5' RACE reads. The sample yields 190,000 or so distinct CDR3 sequences, around 21% seen once. Specimen: PBMCs or a T cell subset sorted from them (not recorded which). The receptors derive from an adult woman who had mild COVID-19 (a few samples of this study predate the infection). Cell type and time point are not known.

This chain links TRBV15 with TRBJ1-2; D is unclear. V lost 8 bases and J lost 4, with 11 bases in between. CDR3 length equals 12 residues. CDR1 is LNHNV and CDR2 is YYDKDF in the germline V gene (reference sequence). The CDR3 nucleotides read TGTGCCACCTGGGGAGTATCCTATGGCTACACCTTC. It encodes CATWGVSYGYTF.

The rearrangement joins TRBV7-2 to TRBJ2-7; D call uncertain. The CDR3 contains 11 residues. The germline V and J ends were trimmed by 2 bases and 3 bases, with 2 bases remaining between them. The germline V gene encodes CDR1 SGHTA and CDR2 FQGNSA. In DNA form, the CDR3 reads TGTGCCAGCAGCTTATTCTACGAGCAGTACTTC. Protein product: CASSLFYEQYF.

This clonotype appeared once. The V call is TRBV9, the J call TRBJ2-1; 13 bases are shared with TRBD2. V was pared by 4 bases and J by 6 bases, with 7 bases of the junction left unmatched. CDR3 size: 16 residues. Germline lookup yields CDR1 SGDLS and CDR2 YYNGEE. The CDR3 here is CASSFGLAGVGNEQFF. The CDR3 region has the DNA TGTGCCAGCAGCTTCGGACTAGCGGGGGTCGGCAATGAGCAGTTCTTC.

The V and J genes are TRBV12-3 or TRBV12-4 and TRBJ1-1; D unresolved. This CDR3 contains 16 residues. Trimming removed 7 bases at V and 4 bases at J, with 22 bases between. CDR3 region: CASTLRAGYGSTEAFF. Written as DNA, the CDR3 is TGTGCCAGCACCCTTCGGGCCGGATATGGGAGCACTGAAGCTTTCTTT.

The chain's CDR3 is CASSFGSNYEQYF. In DNA, the CDR3 is TGTGCCAGCAGTTTCGGATCCAACTACGAGCAGTACTTC. The chain employs TRBV27 and TRBJ2-7; D unresolved. CDR1 and CDR2 (germline): MNHEY, SMNVEV (reference sequence). The CDR3 length is 13 residues. V was cut by 3 bases and J by 3 bases, with 9 bases left in between.